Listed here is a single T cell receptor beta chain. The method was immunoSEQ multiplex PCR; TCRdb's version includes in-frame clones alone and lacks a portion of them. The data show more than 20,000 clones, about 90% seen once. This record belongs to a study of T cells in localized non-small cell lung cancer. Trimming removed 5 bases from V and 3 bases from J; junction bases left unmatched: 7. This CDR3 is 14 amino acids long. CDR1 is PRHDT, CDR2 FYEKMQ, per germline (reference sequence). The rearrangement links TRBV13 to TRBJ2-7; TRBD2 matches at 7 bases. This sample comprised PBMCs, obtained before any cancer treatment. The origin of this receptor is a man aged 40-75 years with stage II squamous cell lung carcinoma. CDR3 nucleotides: TGTGCCAGCAGCCCAGGGAGGGCCGGCTACGAGCAGTACTTC. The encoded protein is CASSPGRAGYEQYF.